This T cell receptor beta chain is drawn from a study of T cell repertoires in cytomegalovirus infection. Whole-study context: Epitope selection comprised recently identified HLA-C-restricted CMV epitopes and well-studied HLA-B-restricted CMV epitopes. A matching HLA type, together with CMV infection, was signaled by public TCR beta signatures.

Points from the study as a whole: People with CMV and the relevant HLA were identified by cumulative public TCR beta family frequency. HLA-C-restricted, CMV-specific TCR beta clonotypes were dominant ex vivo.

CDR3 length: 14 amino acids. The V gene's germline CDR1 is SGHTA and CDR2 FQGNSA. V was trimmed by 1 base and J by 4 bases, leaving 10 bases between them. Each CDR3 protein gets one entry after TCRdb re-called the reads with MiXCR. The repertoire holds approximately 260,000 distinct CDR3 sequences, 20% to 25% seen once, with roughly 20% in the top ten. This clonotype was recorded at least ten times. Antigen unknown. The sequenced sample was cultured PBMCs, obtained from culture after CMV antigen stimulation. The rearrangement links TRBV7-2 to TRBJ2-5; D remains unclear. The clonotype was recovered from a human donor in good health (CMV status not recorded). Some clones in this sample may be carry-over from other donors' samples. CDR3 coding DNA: TGTGCCAGCAGCTTAGGCGGCGGCCGAGAGACCCAGTACTTC. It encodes CASSLGGGRETQYF.